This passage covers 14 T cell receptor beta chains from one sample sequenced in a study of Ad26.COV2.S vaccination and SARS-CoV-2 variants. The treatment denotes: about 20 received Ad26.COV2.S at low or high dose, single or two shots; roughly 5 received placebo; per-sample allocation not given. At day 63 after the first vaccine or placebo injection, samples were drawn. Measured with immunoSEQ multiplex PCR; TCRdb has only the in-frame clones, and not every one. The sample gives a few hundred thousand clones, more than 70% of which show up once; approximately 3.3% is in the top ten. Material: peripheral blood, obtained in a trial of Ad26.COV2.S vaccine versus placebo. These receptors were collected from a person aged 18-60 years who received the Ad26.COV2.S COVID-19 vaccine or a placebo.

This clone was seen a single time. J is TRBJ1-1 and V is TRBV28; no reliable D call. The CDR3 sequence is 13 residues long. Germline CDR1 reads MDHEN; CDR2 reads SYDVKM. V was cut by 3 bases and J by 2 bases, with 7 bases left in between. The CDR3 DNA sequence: TGTGCCAGCAGTTTGAACCTAAACACTGAAGCTTTCTTT. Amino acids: CASSLNLNTEAFF.

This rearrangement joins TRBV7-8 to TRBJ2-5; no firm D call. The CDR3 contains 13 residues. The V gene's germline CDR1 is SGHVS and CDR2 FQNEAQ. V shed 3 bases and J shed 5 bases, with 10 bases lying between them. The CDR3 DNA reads TGTGCCAGCAGCTTTACCCCTAGGGAGACCCAGTACTTC. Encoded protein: CASSFTPRETQYF. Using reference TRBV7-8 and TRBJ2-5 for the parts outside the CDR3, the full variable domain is GAGVSQSPRYKVAKRGQDVALRCDPISGHVSLFWYQQALGQGPEFLTYFQNEAQLDKSGLPSDRFFAERPEGSVSTLKIQRTQQEDSAVYLCASSFTPRETQYFGPGTRLLVL.

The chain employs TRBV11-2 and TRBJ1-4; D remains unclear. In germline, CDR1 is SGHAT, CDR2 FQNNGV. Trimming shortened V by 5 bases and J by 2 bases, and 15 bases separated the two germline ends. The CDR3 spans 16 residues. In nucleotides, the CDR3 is TGTGCCAGCAGCGCGGGCCCCCTTTGGACTAATGAAAAACTGTTTTTT. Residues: CASSAGPLWTNEKLFF.

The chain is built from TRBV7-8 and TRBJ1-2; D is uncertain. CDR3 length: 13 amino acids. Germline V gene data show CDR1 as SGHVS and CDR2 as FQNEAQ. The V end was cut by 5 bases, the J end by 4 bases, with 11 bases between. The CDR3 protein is CASSPFRTYGYTF. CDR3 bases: TGTGCCAGCAGCCCCTTTAGGACCTATGGCTACACCTTC.

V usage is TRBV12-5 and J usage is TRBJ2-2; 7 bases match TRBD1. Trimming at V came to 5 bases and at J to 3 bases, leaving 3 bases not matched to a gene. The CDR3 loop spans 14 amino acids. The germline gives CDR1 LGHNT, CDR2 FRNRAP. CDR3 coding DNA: TGTGCTAGTGGTCGGGACAGCGACACCGGGGAGCTGTTTTTT. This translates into CASGRDSDTGELFF.

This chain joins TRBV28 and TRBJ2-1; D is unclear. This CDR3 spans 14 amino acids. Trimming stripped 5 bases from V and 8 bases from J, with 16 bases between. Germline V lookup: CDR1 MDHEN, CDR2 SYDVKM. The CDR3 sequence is CASSPPHRADEQFF. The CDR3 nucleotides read TGTGCCAGCAGTCCCCCCCACAGAGCCGATGAGCAGTTCTTC.

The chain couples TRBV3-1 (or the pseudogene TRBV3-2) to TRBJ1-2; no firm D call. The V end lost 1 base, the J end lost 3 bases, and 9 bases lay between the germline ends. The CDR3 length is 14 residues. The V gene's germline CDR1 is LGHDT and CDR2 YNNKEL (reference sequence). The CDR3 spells CASSQADSYYGYTF. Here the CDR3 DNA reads TGTGCCAGCAGCCAAGCAGATAGTTACTATGGCTACACCTTC.

Here the CDR3 DNA reads TGTGCCAGCAGTTTAGTGAAAAGCTATGGCTACACCTTC. This encodes CASSLVKSYGYTF. The J gene is TRBJ1-2, the V gene TRBV28; unclear D gene. V gave up 2 bases and J gave up 4 bases, with 8 bases separating them. The CDR3 totals 13 residues. Germline CDR1 is MDHEN and CDR2 is SYDVKM.

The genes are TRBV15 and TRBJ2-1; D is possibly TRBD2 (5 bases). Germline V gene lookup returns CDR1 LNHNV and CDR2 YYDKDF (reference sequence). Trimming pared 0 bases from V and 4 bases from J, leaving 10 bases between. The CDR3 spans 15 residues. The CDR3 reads CATSRDPGNYNEQFF. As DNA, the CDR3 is TGTGCCACCAGCAGAGACCCCGGGAATTACAATGAGCAGTTCTTC.

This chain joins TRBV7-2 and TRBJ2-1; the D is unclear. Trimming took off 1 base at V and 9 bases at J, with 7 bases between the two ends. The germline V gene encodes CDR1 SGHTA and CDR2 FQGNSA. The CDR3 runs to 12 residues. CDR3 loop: CASSLDGSEQFF. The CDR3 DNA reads TGTGCCAGCAGCTTAGACGGCTCTGAGCAGTTCTTC. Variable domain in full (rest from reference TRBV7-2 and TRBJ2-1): GAGVSQSPSNKVTEKGKDVELRCDPISGHTALYWYRQSLGQGLEFLIYFQGNSAPDKSGLPSDRFSAERTGGSVSTLTIQRTQQEDSAVYLCASSLDGSEQFFGPGTRLTVL.

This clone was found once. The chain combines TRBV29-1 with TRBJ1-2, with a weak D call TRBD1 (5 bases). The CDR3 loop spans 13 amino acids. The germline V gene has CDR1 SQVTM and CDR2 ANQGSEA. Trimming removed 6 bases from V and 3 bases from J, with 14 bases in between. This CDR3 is CSVLQGLDYGYTF. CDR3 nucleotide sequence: TGCAGCGTCCTCCAGGGCCTTGACTATGGCTACACCTTC.

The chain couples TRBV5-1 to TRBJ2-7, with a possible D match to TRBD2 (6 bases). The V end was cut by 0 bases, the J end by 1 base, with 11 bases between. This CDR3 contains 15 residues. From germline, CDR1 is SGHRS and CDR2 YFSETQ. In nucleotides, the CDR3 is TGCGCCAGCAGCTTGGGGCTAGCGAAATCCTACGAGCAGTACTTC. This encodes CASSLGLAKSYEQYF.

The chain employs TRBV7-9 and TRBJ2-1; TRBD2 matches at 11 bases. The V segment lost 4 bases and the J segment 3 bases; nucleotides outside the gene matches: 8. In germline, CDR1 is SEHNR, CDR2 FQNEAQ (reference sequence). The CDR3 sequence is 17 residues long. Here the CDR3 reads CASSSGTSGALYNEQFF. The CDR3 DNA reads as TGTGCCAGCAGCTCCGGGACTAGCGGAGCCCTCTACAATGAGCAGTTCTTC.

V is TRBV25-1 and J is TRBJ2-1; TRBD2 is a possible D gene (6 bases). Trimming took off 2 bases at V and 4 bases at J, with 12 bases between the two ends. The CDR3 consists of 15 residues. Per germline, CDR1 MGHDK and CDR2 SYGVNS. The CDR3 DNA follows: TGTGCCAGCAGTGAACCGGAGGGCCCTTACAATGAGCAGTTCTTC. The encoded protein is CASSEPEGPYNEQFF.